A selection of T cell receptor beta chains follows, all from one sample in a study of blood T cell repertoires in COVID-19. TCRdb keeps only in-frame clones here, not all; method: immunoSEQ multiplex PCR. The sample comprises fewer than 65,000 clones, about 90% of which are singletons, and roughly 9.1% rests with the top ten. The sample comprised peripheral blood. The receptor source for this set is a human donor with acute or convalescent COVID-19. The donor label of this sample is uncertain. The CDR3 runs from the conserved cysteine through the conserved F or W. Fields, in order: J gene, clone size, D gene, V gene, CDR3 protein, CDR3 DNA. D genes are given only for firm matches. Where a row states a size, it is once, few, many or the class of an expanded clone; other rows omit it.

j_gene: TRBJ1-2; abundance: .; d_gene: .; v_gene: TRBV28; CDR3aa: CASSRLVQRYGYTF; CDR3nt: TGTGCCAGCAGTCGACTCGTCCAGCGCTATGGCTACACCTTC
j_gene: TRBJ2-1; abundance: once; d_gene: .; v_gene: TRBV29-1; CDR3aa: CSVGGGPSSYNEQFF; CDR3nt: TGCAGCGTTGGTGGGGGCCCGAGCTCCTACAATGAGCAGTTCTTC
j_gene: TRBJ1-3; abundance: .; d_gene: .; v_gene: TRBV2; CDR3aa: CASSPRDIADTIYF; CDR3nt: TGTGCCAGCAGTCCCCGGGACATCGCTGACACCATATATTTT
j_gene: TRBJ2-1; abundance: .; d_gene: TRBD2; v_gene: TRBV3-1/TRBV3-2; CDR3aa: CASSPTSGSIEQFF; CDR3nt: TGTGCCAGCAGCCCGACTAGCGGGAGCATTGAGCAGTTCTTC
j_gene: TRBJ1-1; abundance: .; d_gene: TRBD1; v_gene: TRBV5-1; CDR3aa: CASSLGAGGNTEAFF; CDR3nt: TGCGCCAGCAGCTTGGGGGCAGGGGGTAACACTGAAGCTTTCTTT
j_gene: TRBJ1-4; abundance: .; d_gene: .; v_gene: TRBV4-1; CDR3aa: CASSQGREEKLFF; CDR3nt: TGCGCCAGCAGCCAAGGCCGAGAGGAAAAACTGTTTTTT
j_gene: TRBJ2-1; abundance: .; d_gene: .; v_gene: TRBV3-1/TRBV3-2; CDR3aa: CASSRVGGGTQPRNEQFF; CDR3nt: TGTGCCAGCAGCCGGGTAGGGGGAGGGACACAACCCCGTAATGAGCAGTTCTTC
j_gene: TRBJ2-7; abundance: .; d_gene: .; v_gene: TRBV5-4; CDR3aa: CASSLGGNYEQYF; CDR3nt: TGTGCCAGCAGCTTGGGAGGAAACTACGAGCAGTACTTC
j_gene: TRBJ1-3; abundance: .; d_gene: TRBD1; v_gene: TRBV5-1; CDR3aa: CASSLYQGGGNTIYF; CDR3nt: TGCGCCAGCAGCTTGTATCAGGGGGGAGGAAACACCATATATTTT
j_gene: TRBJ1-1; abundance: .; d_gene: .; v_gene: TRBV28; CDR3aa: CASSVRGEAFF; CDR3nt: TGTGCCAGCAGTGTAAGGGGAGAAGCTTTCTTT
j_gene: TRBJ2-7; abundance: .; d_gene: .; v_gene: TRBV5-1; CDR3aa: CASMGQGYEQYF; CDR3nt: TGCGCCAGCATGGGGCAGGGTTACGAGCAGTACTTC
j_gene: TRBJ2-3; abundance: .; d_gene: TRBD2; v_gene: TRBV24-1; CDR3aa: CATSDGGHRLAGTNTQYF; CDR3nt: TGTGCCACCAGTGACGGGGGACACCGGCTAGCGGGGACAAATACGCAGTATTTT
j_gene: TRBJ1-6; abundance: .; d_gene: .; v_gene: TRBV5-4; CDR3aa: CASTLAGRDSPLHF; CDR3nt: TGTGCCAGCACCCTGGCGGGGAGGGATTCACCCCTCCACTTT
j_gene: TRBJ1-3; abundance: once; d_gene: TRBD1; v_gene: TRBV19; CDR3aa: CASSPSGGTGSGNTIYF; CDR3nt: TGTGCCAGTAGCCCATCAGGGGGTACGGGCTCTGGAAACACCATATATTTT
j_gene: TRBJ2-2; abundance: .; d_gene: TRBD2; v_gene: TRBV4-2; CDR3aa: CASSRDRTSGGLNTGELFF; CDR3nt: TGTGCCAGCAGCCGAGACCGGACTAGCGGGGGGTTGAACACCGGGGAGCTGTTTTTT
j_gene: TRBJ2-2; abundance: .; d_gene: .; v_gene: TRBV24-1; CDR3aa: CATSDSGSGELFF; CDR3nt: TGTGCCACCAGTGATTCGGGGTCCGGGGAGCTGTTTTTT
j_gene: TRBJ2-5; abundance: .; d_gene: .; v_gene: TRBV18; CDR3aa: CASSRSGSQETQYF; CDR3nt: TGTGCCAGCTCACGATCCGGGTCCCAAGAGACCCAGTACTTC
j_gene: TRBJ1-6; abundance: once; d_gene: .; v_gene: TRBV11-1; CDR3aa: CASSLVGGSSPLHF; CDR3nt: TGTGCCAGCAGCTTGGTTGGGGGCTCTTCACCCCTCCACTTT
j_gene: TRBJ2-5; abundance: .; d_gene: .; v_gene: TRBV28; CDR3aa: CASSFRAGGMGTQYF; CDR3nt: TGTGCCAGCAGTTTCCGGGCGGGCGGAATGGGGACCCAGTACTTC
j_gene: TRBJ2-5; abundance: .; d_gene: .; v_gene: TRBV3-1/TRBV3-2; CDR3aa: CASSQGLGETQYF; CDR3nt: TGTGCCAGCAGCCAAGGACTAGGAGAGACCCAGTACTTC
j_gene: TRBJ1-1; abundance: .; d_gene: .; v_gene: TRBV18; CDR3aa: CASSPASGGGTEAFF; CDR3nt: TGTGCCAGCTCACCGGCCTCGGGGGGGGGAACTGAAGCTTTCTTT
j_gene: TRBJ1-2; abundance: once; d_gene: .; v_gene: TRBV19; CDR3aa: CASSIQPRDTNYGYTF; CDR3nt: TGTGCCAGTAGTATACAGCCCCGGGACACTAACTATGGCTACACCTTC
j_gene: TRBJ1-5; abundance: .; d_gene: .; v_gene: TRBV6-5; CDR3aa: CASGGDNQPQHF; CDR3nt: TGTGCCAGCGGGGGGGACAATCAGCCCCAGCATTTT
j_gene: TRBJ1-3; abundance: .; d_gene: .; v_gene: TRBV27; CDR3aa: CASSRHWGNHRNSGNTIYF; CDR3nt: TGTGCCAGCAGTAGGCATTGGGGCAACCATCGGAACTCTGGAAACACCATATATTTT
j_gene: TRBJ2-6; abundance: .; d_gene: .; v_gene: TRBV19; CDR3aa: CASSMSSRRAGANVLTF; CDR3nt: TGTGCCAGTAGTATGAGTTCCCGGAGGGCTGGGGCCAACGTCCTGACTTTC
j_gene: TRBJ1-5; abundance: .; d_gene: TRBD1; v_gene: TRBV7-4; CDR3aa: CASSPGQGLNQPQHF; CDR3nt: TGTGCCAGCAGCCCCGGACAGGGACTCAATCAGCCCCAGCATTTT
j_gene: TRBJ1-2; abundance: .; d_gene: .; v_gene: TRBV5-3; CDR3aa: CARSLKQDYGYTF; CDR3nt: TGTGCCAGAAGCTTGAAACAGGACTATGGCTACACCTTC
j_gene: TRBJ1-3; abundance: .; d_gene: .; v_gene: TRBV27; CDR3aa: CASSFHSGNTIYF; CDR3nt: TGTGCCAGCAGTTTCCACTCTGGAAACACCATATATTTT
j_gene: TRBJ2-3; abundance: .; d_gene: .; v_gene: TRBV10-2; CDR3aa: CASSRGSSTDTQYF; CDR3nt: TGCGCCAGCAGCCGGGGTTCTAGCACAGATACGCAGTATTTT
j_gene: TRBJ2-2; abundance: .; d_gene: .; v_gene: TRBV5-1; CDR3aa: CASSGGDRNTGELFF; CDR3nt: TGCGCCAGCAGCGGAGGGGACAGGAACACCGGGGAGCTGTTTTTT
j_gene: TRBJ2-7; abundance: .; d_gene: TRBD2; v_gene: TRBV5-6; CDR3aa: CASSLLTGTDLAGSYEQYF; CDR3nt: TGTGCCAGCAGCCTCCTGACAGGAACCGACCTAGCGGGCTCCTACGAGCAGTACTTC
j_gene: TRBJ1-5; abundance: .; d_gene: TRBD1; v_gene: TRBV28; CDR3aa: CASSWGTGRGQPQHF; CDR3nt: TGTGCCAGCAGTTGGGGGACAGGGAGAGGACAGCCCCAGCATTTT
j_gene: TRBJ2-3; abundance: .; d_gene: .; v_gene: TRBV5-1; CDR3aa: CASSLRSGSTDTQYF; CDR3nt: TGCGCCAGCAGCTTAAGAAGCGGCAGCACAGATACGCAGTATTTT
j_gene: TRBJ2-1; abundance: .; d_gene: TRBD1; v_gene: TRBV3-1/TRBV3-2; CDR3aa: CASSQFRQGLGSYNEQFF; CDR3nt: TGTGCCAGCAGCCAATTTAGACAGGGCCTAGGATCCTACAATGAGCAGTTCTTC
j_gene: TRBJ1-5; abundance: .; d_gene: .; v_gene: TRBV24-1; CDR3aa: CATSDSPTVNQPQHF; CDR3nt: TGTGCCACCAGTGACTCACCGACAGTCAATCAGCCCCAGCATTTT
j_gene: TRBJ1-6; abundance: .; d_gene: .; v_gene: TRBV6-5; CDR3aa: CASSYSVRVGSPLHF; CDR3nt: TGTGCCAGCAGTTACTCGGTCAGGGTAGGGTCACCCCTCCACTTT
j_gene: TRBJ1-5; abundance: few; d_gene: .; v_gene: TRBV10-3; CDR3aa: CAISESTQLNQPQHF; CDR3nt: TGTGCCATCAGTGAGTCGACACAGCTCAATCAGCCCCAGCATTTT
j_gene: TRBJ2-1; abundance: .; d_gene: TRBD2; v_gene: TRBV11-2; CDR3aa: CASSLGDYPNEQFF; CDR3nt: TGTGCCAGCAGCTTAGGGGACTACCCCAATGAGCAGTTCTTC
j_gene: TRBJ1-3; abundance: .; d_gene: .; v_gene: TRBV28; CDR3aa: CASSLQGNSGNTIYF; CDR3nt: TGTGCCAGCAGTTTACAGGGCAACTCTGGAAACACCATATATTTT
j_gene: TRBJ1-4; abundance: .; d_gene: .; v_gene: TRBV7-9; CDR3aa: CASSQMGRGVNEKLFF; CDR3nt: TGTGCCAGCAGCCAAATGGGACGGGGGGTAAATGAAAAACTGTTTTTT
j_gene: TRBJ2-5; abundance: .; d_gene: .; v_gene: TRBV6-2/TRBV6-3; CDR3aa: CASSLSGGPKGRETQYF; CDR3nt: TGTGCCAGCAGTTTATCGGGGGGCCCGAAGGGAAGAGAGACCCAGTACTTC
j_gene: TRBJ2-2; abundance: .; d_gene: TRBD1; v_gene: TRBV24-1; CDR3aa: CATSDEDRGYTGELFF; CDR3nt: TGTGCCACCAGTGATGAAGACAGGGGTTACACCGGGGAGCTGTTTTTT
j_gene: TRBJ1-5; abundance: .; d_gene: .; v_gene: TRBV30; CDR3aa: CAWSVWGGSMPQHF; CDR3nt: TGTGCCTGGAGTGTCTGGGGGGGCTCGATGCCCCAGCATTTT
j_gene: TRBJ1-3; abundance: .; d_gene: .; v_gene: TRBV19; CDR3aa: CASRGAGAPLGNTIYF; CDR3nt: TGTGCCAGTAGGGGGGCGGGGGCTCCTCTCGGAAACACCATATATTTT
j_gene: TRBJ1-1; abundance: .; d_gene: .; v_gene: TRBV5-1; CDR3aa: CASSRDGVGGTEAFF; CDR3nt: TGCGCCAGCAGCCGAGACGGGGTTGGAGGGACTGAAGCTTTCTTT